A single sample gave rise to the 24 T cell receptor beta chains below, sequenced in a study of blood T cell repertoires in COVID-19. The table came from immunoSEQ multiplex PCR; TCRdb's copy has only in-frame clones and leaves some out. This sample yields approximately 400,000 clones, of which around 88% are seen a single time; approximately 12% belongs to the top ten. Material for sequencing was peripheral blood. The source is a woman in her forties or fifties with COVID-19, enrolled during active disease.

The chain recombines TRBV9 with TRBJ2-2; D ambiguous. The ends were cut back, 3 bases at V and 0 bases at J, with 9 bases in the middle. Germline V gene sequence: CDR1 SGDLS, CDR2 YYNGEE. CDR3 size: 15 residues. CDR3 protein: CASSAVRTNTGELFF. CDR3 bases: TGTGCCAGCAGCGCTGTCAGAACGAACACCGGGGAGCTGTTTTTT.

This clone was detected only a few times. This chain uses TRBV5-4 with TRBJ2-1; TRBD2 might be the D (5 bases). The CDR3 extends over 14 amino acids. V was cut by 4 bases and J by 4 bases, with 12 bases left in between. Germline V lookup: CDR1 SGHNT, CDR2 YYREEE (reference sequence). CDR3 protein: CASSTETGYNEQFF. The CDR3 nucleotides are TGTGCCAGCAGCACAGAAACGGGGTACAATGAGCAGTTCTTC.

This chain joins TRBV6-5 and TRBJ1-1; TRBD1 might be the D (6 bases). The CDR3 consists of 14 residues. V lost 1 base to trimming and J lost 6 bases, with 12 bases between them. Germline V gives CDR1 MNHEY, CDR2 SVGAGI. The chain's CDR3 is CASSYWGGQAEAFF. The DNA of the CDR3 is TGTGCCAGCAGTTACTGGGGGGGACAAGCTGAAGCTTTCTTT.

On this clone itself: This sequence may be a read error, since a much larger clone differs from it by one base. This chain connects TRBV5-6 to TRBJ2-7; unclear D gene. Germline V CDR1 and CDR2: SGHDT, YYEEEE. The CDR3 is 11 residues long. V lost 3 bases, J lost 2 bases, and 3 bases lay in between. CDR3 bases: TGTGCCAGCAGCTCTACCTACGAGCAGTACTTC. This codes for CASSSTYEQYF.

This chain joins TRBV29-1 and TRBJ2-7; TRBD2 might be the D (6 bases). This CDR3 has 12 residues. The germline V gene has CDR1 SQVTM and CDR2 ANQGSEA. With 4 bases removed from V and 5 bases from J, the gap between germline ends came to 12 bases. CDR3 loop: CSVGPGGHEQYF. The CDR3 DNA reads as TGCAGCGTTGGGCCCGGGGGACACGAGCAGTACTTC.

The V call is TRBV21-1, the J call TRBJ2-1; the listed D gene, TRBD2, was not tested against the DNA. TRBV21-1 has pseudogene status. The CDR3 is 12 amino acids. Written as DNA, the CDR3 is TGTGCCAGCAGCAGTAAGAGCAATGAGCAGTTCTTC. It translates to CASSSKSNEQFF.

This clone was detected once. This chain joins TRBV5-1 and TRBJ1-1; 7 bases align to TRBD1. The CDR3 is 18 amino acids. The trim removed 0 bases at V and 0 bases at J, leaving 11 bases unmatched. CDR1 is SGHRS, CDR2 YFSETQ, per germline. This CDR3 is CASSLGRDSNPLNTEAFF. The CDR3, as DNA: TGCGCCAGCAGCTTGGGCCGGGACAGCAACCCCTTGAACACTGAAGCTTTCTTT.

This clone was picked up one time. This chain joins TRBV7-3 and TRBJ1-5; D may be TRBD1 (6 bases). V was trimmed by 5 bases and J by 4 bases, leaving 9 bases between them. The CDR3 is made up of 13 amino acids. Germline CDR1 reads SGHTA; CDR2 reads FQGTGA. CDR3 sequence reads: CASSPGVNQPQHF. CDR3 nucleotides: TGTGCCAGCAGCCCAGGGGTTAATCAGCCCCAGCATTTT.

The rearrangement uses TRBV4-2 and TRBJ2-5; D might be TRBD1 (5 bases). The CDR3 loop spans 16 amino acids. Per germline, CDR1 LGHNA and CDR2 YNFKEQ. V lost 4 bases and J 4 bases, leaving 19 bases between the germline ends. The CDR3: CASSPTWGLIGETQYF. The CDR3 coding sequence is TGTGCCAGCAGCCCGACATGGGGCCTCATCGGAGAGACCCAGTACTTC.

The rearrangement links TRBV30 to TRBJ1-1; possibly TRBD1 for D (5 bases). The CDR3 runs 16 residues. Germline CDR1 GTSNPN, CDR2 SVGIG (reference sequence). V shed 4 bases and J shed 5 bases, with 23 bases lying between them. The chain's CDR3 is CAWKAGQGKGWTEAFF. CDR3 nucleotides: TGTGCCTGGAAGGCCGGTCAGGGAAAGGGTTGGACTGAAGCTTTCTTT.

This chain connects TRBV4-2 to TRBJ1-1; D might be TRBD1 (5 bases). Germline-derived CDR1 and CDR2 are LGHNA and YNFKEQ. Trimming stripped 0 bases from V and 2 bases from J, with 10 bases between. The CDR3 extends over 15 amino acids. As DNA, the CDR3 is TGTGCCAGCAGCCAAGATCAAGGGGCTAACACTGAAGCTTTCTTT. This encodes CASSQDQGANTEAFF.

The gene calls are TRBV5-1 and TRBJ2-6; the D gene is possibly TRBD2 (7 bases). V was clipped by 0 bases and J by 7 bases, with 11 bases between them. The CDR3 has 15 residues. Germline CDR1 SGHRS, CDR2 YFSETQ. CDR3 protein: CASSLGGGEANVLTF. Here the CDR3 DNA reads TGCGCCAGCAGCTTGGGGGGGGGCGAAGCCAACGTCCTGACTTTC. Complete variable domain (other parts from reference TRBV5-1 and TRBJ2-6): KAGVTQTPRYLIKTRGQQVTLSCSPISGHRSVSWYQQTPGQGLQFLFEYFSETQRNKGNFPGRFSGRQFSNSRSEMNVSTLELGDSALYLCASSLGGGEANVLTFGAGSRLTVL.

The J gene is TRBJ2-2, the V gene TRBV3-1 (or the pseudogene TRBV3-2); D is possibly TRBD2 (6 bases). Germline loops: CDR1 LGHDT, CDR2 YNNKEL (reference sequence). V was shortened by 1 base and J by 4 bases, with 10 bases between the two germline ends. The CDR3 has 15 residues. This CDR3 is CASSQVGRSTGELFF. The CDR3 coding sequence is TGTGCCAGCAGCCAAGTGGGGAGGTCCACCGGGGAGCTGTTTTTT.

This chain joins TRBV6-5 and TRBJ1-1; D possibly corresponds to TRBD1 (6 bases). Trimming pared 8 bases from V and 7 bases from J, leaving 14 bases between. This CDR3 spans 12 amino acids. From germline, CDR1 is MNHEY and CDR2 SVGAGI. The CDR3 DNA sequence: TGTGCCAGCGCTGAGGCAGGGGTTGAAGCTTTCTTT. It translates to CASAEAGVEAFF.

The chain combines TRBV12-5 with TRBJ2-1, with 9 bases lining up with TRBD2. The germline V gene has CDR1 LGHNT and CDR2 FRNRAP. Trimming cost V 1 base and J 3 bases; bases outside gene matches: 1. The CDR3 totals 15 residues. CDR3 bases: TGTGCTAGTGGTTTGGGAGCGGGGGGCTACAATGAGCAGTTCTTC. Translating gives CASGLGAGGYNEQFF.

This rearrangement joins TRBV19 to TRBJ1-1; D unresolved. CDR3 length equals 13 residues. V was clipped by 3 bases and J by 4 bases, with 9 bases between them. Germline loops: CDR1 LNHDA, CDR2 SQIVND (reference sequence). The CDR3 loop is CASSIGTLTEAFF. The CDR3 DNA follows: TGTGCCAGTAGTATTGGTACTCTCACTGAAGCTTTCTTT.

The chain combines TRBV7-9 with TRBJ2-3; the D gene is possibly TRBD2 (6 bases). CDR1 and CDR2 from the germline V gene are SEHNR and FQNEAQ (reference sequence). This CDR3 comprises 16 residues. Trimming took off 2 bases at V and 3 bases at J, with 15 bases between the two ends. CDR3: CASSLWSGGDTDTQYF. CDR3 DNA: TGTGCCAGCAGCTTATGGTCCGGAGGGGATACAGATACGCAGTATTTT.

This clone was counted a few times. The chain carries TRBV28 and TRBJ1-5; D call uncertain. V was trimmed by 5 bases and J by 5 bases, leaving 16 bases between them. CDR1 and CDR2 (germline): MDHEN, SYDVKM. The CDR3 is made up of 15 amino acids. The CDR3 DNA reads as TGTGCCAGCAGTGCTACTGAACCTCATGATCAGCCCCAGCATTTT. This codes for CASSATEPHDQPQHF. The full variable domain, its missing parts supplied by reference TRBV28 and TRBJ1-5, is DVKVTQSSRYLVKRTGEKVFLECVQDMDHENMFWYRQDPGLGLRLIYFSYDVKMKEKGDIPEGYSVSREKKERFSLILESASTNQTSMYLCASSATEPHDQPQHFGDGTRLSIL.

This sequence joins TRBV7-8 and TRBJ2-3; D is possibly TRBD1 (6 bases). The CDR3 runs to 16 residues. The germline V and J ends were trimmed by 3 bases and 4 bases, with 17 bases remaining between them. Per germline, CDR1 SGHVS and CDR2 FQNEAQ. CDR3 loop: CASSFRAGVLSDTQYF. The DNA for the CDR3 is TGTGCCAGCAGCTTCCGGGCAGGGGTTTTGTCAGATACGCAGTATTTT.

The rearrangement links TRBV19 to TRBJ1-1; TRBD1 matches 7 bases. The trim removed 7 bases at V and 5 bases at J, leaving 13 bases unmatched. The germline gives CDR1 LNHDA, CDR2 SQIVND (reference sequence). The CDR3 length is 15 residues. For the CDR3, the DNA is TGTGCCAGTATGTGGCAGGGGGGCTCGGGGACTGAAGCTTTCTTT. Translated: CASMWQGGSGTEAFF.

Turning to this clone: Since no conserved phenylalanine or tryptophan closes the CDR3, a read error is the likely cause. The DNA is omitted, as the CDR3 cannot be located on it reliably, and the CDR3 follows TCRdb's listing. V usage is TRBV6-1 and J usage is TRBJ1-2. CDR1 MNHNS and CDR2 SASEGT come from the germline V gene. The CDR3 numbers 12 amino acids, ends counted. Here the CDR3 reads CASSEALASERL.

The chain has TRBV6-4 and TRBJ2-1; D not resolved. The V end lost 6 bases, the J end lost 0 bases, and 12 bases lay between the germline ends. The CDR3 totals 15 residues. In germline, CDR1 is MRHNA, CDR2 SNTAGT. CDR3 sequence: CASSAYSDSYNEQFF. The CDR3 DNA is TGTGCCAGCAGCGCTTACTCCGACTCCTACAATGAGCAGTTCTTC.

This clone came up a few times. This rearrangement joins TRBV6-5 to TRBJ1-5, with TRBD1 matching 7 bases. CDR1 is MNHEY and CDR2 is SVGAGI in the germline V gene. V was pared by 6 bases and J by 1 base, with 6 bases of the junction left unmatched. This CDR3 is built from 15 residues. The CDR3 sequence: CASRAGTVSNQPQHF. The CDR3 DNA reads as TGTGCCAGCAGGGCCGGGACAGTAAGCAATCAGCCCCAGCATTTT.

The J gene is TRBJ1-5, the V gene TRBV4-1, with a tentative D call TRBD1 (5 bases). Germline values: CDR1 MGHRA, CDR2 YSYEKL. The V end lost 9 bases, the J end lost 7 bases, and 19 bases lay between the germline ends. This CDR3 has 14 residues. The CDR3 nucleotides read TGCGCCAGTCGGAGGGGACCGACGGAACAGCCCCAGCATTTT. It encodes CASRRGPTEQPQHF.